This is a list of T cell receptor beta chains from one sample in a study of T-cell memory formation after mild COVID-19. TCRdb processed the 5' RACE reads anew with MiXCR; each CDR3 protein has one entry. The repertoire holds 400,000 to 500,000 distinct CDR3 sequences, 15% to 20% seen once, with 20% to 25% in the top ten. The sample was PBMCs or a T cell subset sorted from them (not recorded which). The receptors here all came from a man younger than 35 who had mild COVID-19 (a few samples of this study predate the infection). Cell type and time point are not known. The CDR3 runs from the conserved cysteine through the conserved F or W. The D gene is left open where the match is weak. For some rows the clone size is stated as once, few or many, or as a class when expanded; others skip it.

V gene	clone size	D gene	J gene	CDR3 protein	CDR3 DNA
TRBV7-9	NA	NA	TRBJ2-3	CASRSVPRDTQYF	TGTGCCAGCCGGTCAGTCCCCCGGGATACGCAGTATTTT
TRBV27	NA	TRBD1	TRBJ2-7	CASSLGTGIYEQYF	TGTGCCAGCAGTTTAGGGACAGGTATCTACGAGCAGTACTTC
TRBV12-3/TRBV12-4	NA	NA	TRBJ2-2	CASSPRELNTGELFF	TGTGCCAGCAGTCCGAGGGAACTTAACACCGGGGAGCTGTTTTTT
TRBV27	NA	NA	TRBJ1-4	CASRFGGGEKLFF	TGTGCCAGCAGGTTCGGGGGTGGCGAAAAACTGTTTTTT
TRBV12-3/TRBV12-4	NA	NA	TRBJ2-2	CASSLRQGRTGELFF	TGTGCCAGCAGTTTAAGGCAGGGGAGGACCGGGGAGCTGTTTTTT
TRBV5-1	few	TRBD1	TRBJ1-2	CASSQDRGFGYGYTF	TGCGCCAGCAGCCAGGACAGGGGCTTTGGCTATGGCTACACCTTC
TRBV4-3	NA	NA	TRBJ1-1	CASSQEGVHGMNTEAFF	TGCGCCAGCAGCCAAGAGGGAGTCCATGGGATGAACACTGAAGCTTTCTTT
TRBV7-3	NA	TRBD1	TRBJ1-3	CASSLEGARGNTIYF	TGTGCCAGCAGCTTAGAGGGGGCGAGAGGAAACACCATATATTTT
TRBV7-3	many	TRBD2	TRBJ2-1	CASSFKTSGPQFF	TGTGCCAGCAGCTTCAAGACTAGCGGGCCACAGTTCTTC
TRBV7-2	NA	NA	TRBJ2-1	CASLPTSSYNEQFF	TGTGCCAGCCTACCAACCAGCTCCTACAATGAGCAGTTCTTC
TRBV11-2	NA	NA	TRBJ1-2	CASSLEGTSYTF	TGTGCCAGCAGCTTAGAGGGCACTAGCTACACCTTC
TRBV5-1	few	NA	TRBJ2-2	CASSLRRGDTGELFF	TGCGCCAGCAGCTTGCGACGGGGAGACACCGGGGAGCTGTTTTTT
TRBV15	NA	NA	TRBJ2-3	CATSRERSTDTQYF	TGTGCCACCAGCAGAGAGCGGAGCACAGATACGCAGTATTTT
TRBV7-9	NA	TRBD2	TRBJ2-5	CASSSKGLAGLQETQYF	TGTGCCAGCAGCTCCAAGGGACTAGCGGGACTCCAAGAGACCCAGTACTTC
TRBV9	NA	TRBD2	TRBJ2-5	CASSGSGGGLQYF	TGTGCCAGCAGCGGGAGCGGGGGGGGACTCCAGTACTTC
TRBV4-1	few	NA	TRBJ1-1	CASSLPWTGKMNTEAFF	TGCGCCAGCAGCCTACCTTGGACGGGAAAAATGAACACTGAAGCTTTCTTT
TRBV6-5	few	NA	TRBJ2-3	CASRNRPSLADTQYF	TGTGCCAGCAGAAACCGACCTAGCTTGGCAGATACGCAGTATTTT
TRBV28	few	NA	TRBJ2-2	CASRPGERGELFF	TGTGCCAGCAGGCCCGGAGAACGCGGGGAGCTGTTTTTT
TRBV14	NA	TRBD2	TRBJ2-4	CASSQYLAGAKNIQYF	TGTGCCAGCAGCCAGTATCTAGCGGGGGCCAAAAACATTCAGTACTTC
TRBV12-3/TRBV12-4	NA	NA	TRBJ1-5	CASSSRVYGNQPQHF	TGTGCCAGCAGTTCCAGGGTCTATGGCAATCAGCCCCAGCATTTT
TRBV5-5	NA	NA	TRBJ2-5	CASGVGTGQETQYF	TGTGCCAGCGGAGTCGGGACGGGGCAAGAGACCCAGTACTTC
TRBV5-1	NA	NA	TRBJ2-1	CASSLESGWSSYNEQFF	TGCGCCAGCAGCTTGGAGTCTGGATGGAGCTCCTACAATGAGCAGTTCTTC